Below, 16 T cell receptor beta chains from the same sample are listed, as sequenced in a study of blood T cell repertoires in COVID-19. TCRdb keeps only in-frame clones here, not all; method: immunoSEQ multiplex PCR. This sample has 490,000 or so clones, with about 85% found just once. The sample consisted of PBMCs or T cells enriched from blood (not recorded which). The receptor set was obtained from a woman aged 55-70 years who had recovered from COVID-19.

CDR3 protein: CASSFTGTQNEKLFF. CDR3 DNA: TGCGCCAGCAGCTTCACCGGGACACAGAATGAAAAACTGTTTTTT. The chain has TRBV5-1 and TRBJ1-4; weak D call: TRBD1 (6 bases). V was clipped by 2 bases and J by 5 bases, with 13 bases between them. The germline V gene encodes CDR1 SGHRS and CDR2 YFSETQ. This CDR3 is built from 15 residues.

Regarding this clone: In the same sample, other DNA sequences code for this CDR3. The chain combines TRBV18 with TRBJ1-6, with a tentative D call TRBD1 (5 bases). Germline V gene lookup returns CDR1 KGHSH and CDR2 LQKENI. This CDR3 spans 13 amino acids. Trimming removed 2 bases from V and 7 bases from J, with 6 bases in between. CDR3 residues: CASSPGANSPLHF. The CDR3, as DNA: TGTGCCAGCTCACCAGGGGCGAATTCACCCCTCCACTTT.

This chain joins TRBV9 and TRBJ2-6; 8 bases align to TRBD2. CDR1 is SGDLS and CDR2 is YYNGEE in the germline V gene. Trimming removed 2 bases from V and 3 bases from J; junction bases left unmatched: 1. The CDR3 is 15 residues long. The CDR3: CASSVRGDGANVLTF. In DNA form, the CDR3 reads TGTGCCAGCAGCGTGCGGGGGGATGGGGCCAACGTCCTGACTTTC.

This sequence joins TRBV7-8 and TRBJ2-5, with TRBD2 matching 7 bases. V was pared by 1 base and J by 5 bases, with 7 bases of the junction left unmatched. CDR1 and CDR2 from the germline V gene are SGHVS and FQNEAQ. The CDR3 contains 15 residues. The DNA for the CDR3 is TGTGCCAGCAGCTTAGGAACAGCCGGGGGGGAGACCCAGTACTTC. This encodes CASSLGTAGGETQYF. The full variable domain, rest sourced from reference TRBV7-8 and TRBJ2-5, is GAGVSQSPRYKVAKRGQDVALRCDPISGHVSLFWYQQALGQGPEFLTYFQNEAQLDKSGLPSDRFFAERPEGSVSTLKIQRTQQEDSAVYLCASSLGTAGGETQYFGPGTRLLVL.

The chain combines TRBV5-1 with TRBJ2-7, with TRBD2 matching over 7 bases. V dropped 0 bases and J dropped 2; count of bases not matched to a gene: 8. Germline V gene lookup returns CDR1 SGHRS and CDR2 YFSETQ. CDR3 length: 16 amino acids. In nucleotides, the CDR3 is TGCGCCAGCAGCTTGGATGAGCGGGAAGGTACCTACGAGCAGTACTTC. Amino acids: CASSLDEREGTYEQYF.

The chain combines TRBV19 with TRBJ1-1, with D possibly being TRBD1 (6 bases). Germline lookup yields CDR1 LNHDA and CDR2 SQIVND (reference sequence). The germline V and J ends were trimmed by 5 bases and 1 base, with 14 bases remaining between them. This CDR3 is built from 15 residues. The DNA of the CDR3 is TGTGCCAGTAGTCTGACCGGGACAAGGAACACTGAAGCTTTCTTT. This gives the protein CASSLTGTRNTEAFF. Based on the CDR3 plus reference TRBV19 and TRBJ1-1, the full variable domain is DGGITQSPKYLFRKEGQNVTLSCEQNLNHDAMYWYRQDPGQGLRLIYYSQIVNDFQKGDIAEGYSVSREKKESFPLTVTSAQKNPTAFYLCASSLTGTRNTEAFFGQGTRLTVV.

V gene TRBV7-8 combines with J gene TRBJ2-5; D remains ambiguous. The CDR3 has 19 residues. The germline V gene has CDR1 SGHVS and CDR2 FQNEAQ. V gave up 1 base and J gave up 1 base, with 22 bases separating them. DNA of the CDR3: TGTGCCAGCAGCTTAGGTTTCTGGCGTCCTGGGCTAAGCCAAGAGACCCAGTACTTC. Translating gives CASSLGFWRPGLSQETQYF.

This chain links TRBV7-2 with TRBJ2-1; 9 nucleotides match TRBD2. This CDR3 has 16 residues. Germline V lookup: CDR1 SGHTA, CDR2 FQGNSA. The V and J ends lost 1 base and 7 bases, in that order; junction bases with no gene match: 8. In DNA form, the CDR3 reads TGTGCCAGCAGCTTAGGTGGTAGCGGGGGTAGGAATGAGCAGTTCTTC. Protein: CASSLGGSGGRNEQFF.

The gene calls are TRBV20-1 and TRBJ1-4; 9 bases match TRBD1. The junction had 6 bases not matched to a gene; V was cut back by 3 bases and J by 7 bases. The CDR3 extends over 14 amino acids. Germline V gene data show CDR1 as DFQATT and CDR2 as SNEGSKA (reference sequence). The CDR3 nucleotides are TGCAGTGCTAGTGGGGGACAGGGAGCTGAAAAACTGTTTTTT. Its protein product is CSASGGQGAEKLFF.

V and J are TRBV19 and TRBJ2-3; D is ambiguous. V lost 2 bases and J 1 base, leaving 10 bases between the germline ends. Germline loops: CDR1 LNHDA, CDR2 SQIVND (reference sequence). CDR3 length: 15 amino acids. This CDR3 reads CASSIYGTGTDTQYF. The DNA for the CDR3 is TGTGCCAGTAGTATATATGGAACAGGCACAGATACGCAGTATTTT. The full variable domain, its missing parts supplied by reference TRBV19 and TRBJ2-3, is DGGITQSPKYLFRKEGQNVTLSCEQNLNHDAMYWYRQDPGQGLRLIYYSQIVNDFQKGDIAEGYSVSREKKESFPLTVTSAQKNPTAFYLCASSIYGTGTDTQYFGPGTRLTVL.

The chain uses TRBV2 and TRBJ1-2; possible D gene TRBD1, 5 bases. The V gene's germline CDR1 is SNHLY and CDR2 FYNNEI. Between the trimmed V and J ends, which lost 1 base and 1 base, there was a span of 19 bases. The CDR3 has 18 residues. The CDR3 here is CASSEGPGSAGRNYGYTF. As DNA, the CDR3 is TGTGCCAGCAGTGAAGGACCGGGGAGCGCGGGGCGTAACTATGGCTACACCTTC.

A single count supports this clone. The V gene is TRBV11-2, the J gene TRBJ1-6; 7 nucleotides match TRBD1. V shed 2 bases and J 10 bases; nucleotides not matched to a gene: 8. CDR1 and CDR2 (germline): SGHAT, FQNNGV. This CDR3 has 15 amino acids. CDR3 protein: CASSLPRQGRSPLHF. DNA of the CDR3: TGTGCCAGCAGCTTACCTAGACAGGGCCGATCACCCCTCCACTTT.

This clone came up once. The genes are TRBV5-1 and TRBJ2-7, with TRBD1 matching over 9 bases. J lost 1 base, V lost 0 bases, and 2 bases had no gene match. The CDR3 extends over 15 amino acids. Per the germline V gene, CDR1 is SGHRS and CDR2 is YFSETQ. The CDR3 protein is CASSLGGTGSYEQYV. In nucleotides, the CDR3 is TGCGCCAGCAGCTTGGGGGGGACAGGGTCCTACGAGCAGTACGTC.

This chain uses TRBV10-3 with TRBJ1-6; possibly TRBD1 for D (5 bases). Germline V gene sequence: CDR1 ENHRY, CDR2 SYGVKD. Trimming removed 2 bases at V and 3 bases at J, with 8 bases between. The CDR3 runs to 15 residues. DNA of the CDR3: TGTGCCATCAGTGAGCCGACAGTCTATAATTCACCCCTCCACTTT. Its translation is CAISEPTVYNSPLHF.

This clone was recorded a few times. This chain joins TRBV30 and TRBJ1-2; tentative D call: TRBD1 (5 bases). In germline, CDR1 is GTSNPN, CDR2 SVGIG (reference sequence). Trimming pared 5 bases from V and 1 base from J, leaving 8 bases between. The CDR3 contains 12 residues. CDR3 sequence (DNA): TGTGCCTGGGGACACTTTAACTATGGCTACACCTTC. Translation gives CAWGHFNYGYTF.

The chain carries TRBV6-6 and TRBJ2-2; 8 nucleotides align to TRBD2. Germline assignment: CDR1 MNHNY and CDR2 SVGAGI (reference sequence). Trimming cost V 5 bases and J 0 bases; bases outside gene matches: 5. CDR3 length: 16 residues. CDR3 sequence: CASSPRGGTNTGELFF. In DNA form, the CDR3 reads TGTGCCAGCAGTCCTCGGGGGGGAACGAACACCGGGGAGCTGTTTTTT.